Listed below are T cell receptor beta chains from one sample, sequenced in a study of T cell responses to AZD1222 COVID-19 vaccine. Profiled with immunoSEQ multiplex PCR; TCRdb holds only in-frame clones, not every one. The sample shows approximately 140,000 clones, 75% to 95% of them seen only once. The sample was peripheral blood, taken 28 days after the second AZD1222 dose. These receptors were taken from an adult who received the AZD1222 COVID-19 vaccine. Both conserved end residues are trimmed from each CDR3. Fields, in order: V gene, CDR3 protein.

TRBV7-6	ASSLHSGQGLFYEQY
TRBV10-3	AISGLLERLSYNEQF
TRBV30	AWSVRSGETQY
TRBV9	ASSGNRGQGTGELF
TRBV4-1	ASSQSPSGDYGYT
TRBV6-2/TRBV6-3	ASSYWGADEQY
TRBV21-1	ASSKARTGIGSLPYEQY
TRBV4-1	ASSQDWKGPGEQY
TRBV29-1	SLGVIPYEQY
TRBV18	ASSPDRGANEQF
TRBV15	ATSRDNRGTEAF
TRBV6-2/TRBV6-3	ASSQQGTEAF
TRBV6-5	ASSYSVGLYEQY
TRBV6-5	ASRWNTEAF
TRBV14	ASSRRLAGNEQF
TRBV27	ASSFGTGFTEAF
TRBV19	ASSPQTGAYEQY
TRBV30	AWNGWRGNEKLF
TRBV4-2	ASSQGAHGGLLVREQF
TRBV30	AWSIGQSGTEAF
TRBV6-5	ASSYSEGVYGYT
TRBV7-8	ASSPGQGTKKEKLF
TRBV3-1/TRBV3-2	ASSDQVVRRNTEAF
TRBV11-2	ASSLGLALYNEQF
TRBV21-1	ASSSPGGANTGELF
TRBV16	ASSPGRNTEAF
TRBV7-2	ASSGAPGGETQY